This record concerns one T cell receptor (beta chain) sequence. Its cognate antigen has yet to be identified. The input lacks base qualities; no much larger clone sits a single base away. The entry originates in a study of cytotoxic CD8 clonotypes in ibrutinib-treated CLL (dated by TCRdb to about 2021). About the full investigation: The cohort included about 15 treatment-naive and under 13 relapsed/refractory patients; some 18 were IGHV unmutated. Responses were partial in some 24 patients and complete in 2; after median approximately 69 months follow-up, about 14 stayed in remission and some twelve progressed. Response samples were obtained after a median of 12 months of treatment, with a range of roughly 6 to 36 months. An average of roughly 250,000 productive templates and 94,082 productive rearrangements was obtained per sample. Of the 86 participants in the trial, about 25 had longitudinal samples available. Cryopreserved peripheral blood mononuclear cells were collected before treatment, at response, and at either disease progression or sustained remission. All remission and progressive disease samples were collected while patients were still receiving ibrutinib.

A MiSeq instrument was used for deep resolution sequencing, which targeted depths ranging from 1 in 1 million up to 1 in 200,000 T cells, with coverage averaging 10x for each clonotype. The immunoSEQ hsTCRB Kit was used to generate the TCR beta libraries. The authors processed their data as follows. The data were analyzed with ImmunoSEQ Analyzer and ImmunoSEQ Data Assistant, and V, D and J gene assignments followed IMGT definitions. Clonality, with values ranging from 0 to 1, was calculated as one minus the normalized Shannon entropy of productive rearrangement frequencies. Only overrepresented clonotypes making up at least 0.05% of the repertoire of each patient were included in the public clonotype analysis. Thirteen repertoires from age-matched healthy donors, obtained from immuneACCESS, served as clonality controls. The clones in this table, taken by TCRdb from immuneACCESS, are in-frame only. Not every clone is retained; where verified, under half of the shortfall comes from an unresolved V gene, and the cause of the rest is unknown. That table furnishes V, J and clone size, whereas the DNA furnished D and trimming. The sample table lists tens of thousands of clones, 90% of them with a count of one. Roughly 3% of the sample lies in the top ten.

From the germline V gene, CDR1 is SGHRS and CDR2 is YFSETQ. There are 12 amino acids in the CDR3, from cysteine to phenylalanine inclusive. The read is trimmed to its CDR3 DNA, 36 bases read in frame from base 1. V drops 1 base and J drops 6 bases, leaving 4 bases in between. The intended sense of this specimen's time point label: 12 months on ibrutinib. For TCR beta library preparation, around 2 micrograms of genomic DNA were isolated from cryopreserved PBMCs. High-throughput TCR beta sequencing was performed on longitudinal blood samples from CLL patients receiving ibrutinib monotherapy. The patients took part in an open-label, single-center phase 2 trial of ibrutinib monotherapy. The paper as a whole reports these results and caveats: Baseline clonality exceeded that of age-matched healthy donors and correlated strongly with circulating CD8+ T-cell counts. Clonality rose at ibrutinib response, remained stable during sustained remission, and dropped back toward baseline at progression. Sampling times were not matched between sustained-remission and progressing patients, and lymph node repertoires were not studied. Public clonotypes were rare and either shrank or stayed stable during treatment, and the rise in clonality at ibrutinib response reflected expansion of private clonotypes.

Recombination linked TRBV5-1 to TRBJ2-2; no D gene is confidently identified. The receptor comes from a human donor with chronic lymphocytic leukemia. The sample consisted of PBMCs, taken after 12 months of ibrutinib treatment. The CDR3 protein sequence reads: CASSLKPGELFF. Read as DNA, the sequence is TGCGCCAGCAGCTTGAAGCCCGGGGAGCTGTTTTTT.